The sequence of this T cell receptor beta chain was determined in a study of blood T cell repertoires in COVID-19. The method was immunoSEQ multiplex PCR; TCRdb's version includes in-frame clones alone and lacks a portion of them. The data show 200,000 to 250,000 clones, about 89% seen once. The sample holds many counts of this clone. The receptor was derived from a woman in her forties with acute or convalescent COVID-19. Input material: peripheral blood.

Here the CDR3 reads CASSAATGRNTEAFF. CDR3 coding DNA: TGCGCCAGCAGCGCCGCGACGGGGAGGAACACTGAAGCTTTCTTT. V gene TRBV4-1 combines with J gene TRBJ1-1; D remains unclear. CDR1 and CDR2 (germline): MGHRA, YSYEKL. The V end lost 5 bases, the J end lost 1 base, and 14 bases lay between the germline ends. The CDR3 sequence is 15 residues long.